This T cell receptor beta chain derives from a study of T cells in Graves' hyperthyroidism and ophthalmopathy. Findings and caveats of the study: Progression to ophthalmopathy was predicted a median of about six months early.

This clonotype has ten or more counts. What it binds is not known. The germline V and J ends were trimmed by 1 base and 6 bases, with 9 bases remaining between them. The CDR3 spans 13 residues. CDR1 and CDR2 from the germline V gene are SGHNT and YENEEA. TCR beta CDR3 region amplification was performed from RNA transcripts. The HTBI primer set served for first-round RT-PCR of the TCR CDR3. MiXCR, run by TCRdb on the multiplex PCR reads, gives a single entry per CDR3 protein. The data show roughly 740,000 distinct CDR3 sequences, about a sixth seen once. This chain joins TRBV11-3 and TRBJ1-1; no definite D call. The sequenced sample was blood. The receptor comes from a man in his late teens or twenties with Graves' hyperthyroidism. The CDR3 DNA sequence: TGTGCCAGCAGCTTAGTCTCATCGGCTGAAGCTTTCTTT. Translated, it gives CASSLVSSAEAFF.